This T cell receptor beta chain comes out of a study of cytomegalovirus exposure and HLA in healthy donors. Study observations and caveats: The likely explanation for a cluster of highly shared sequence variants was sequencing artifact. The authors later linked a missense DCLRE1C variant to TCR beta V- and J-gene trimming. Some public TCRs appeared in many individuals, while most sequences were rare. The authors listed approximately 160 TCR beta chains as cytomegalovirus-associated.

This clone was counted a single time. As yet, its antigen is unknown. With 60 Vbeta and 13 Jbeta primers, the PCR was carried out. Sequencing used immunoSEQ multiplex PCR; TCRdb keeps in-frame clones, though not all of them. Of about 190,000 clones in the sample, 75% to 85% were seen once. The CDR3 spans 16 residues. Germline CDR1 reads SGHDT; CDR2 reads YYEEEE. V lost 0 bases and J lost 1; bases outside the gene matches: 3. The sample was PBMCs. This receptor was obtained from a woman aged 18 to 35 in good health and CMV-seronegative. The rearrangement links TRBV5-6 to TRBJ1-3, with TRBD1 matching over 8 bases. In DNA, the CDR3 is TGTGCCAGCAGCTTGGGGACAGGGTTTTCTGGAAACACCATATATTTT. It codes for CASSLGTGFSGNTIYF.